This T cell receptor (beta chain) was documented in a study of T cell changes during pregnancy in multiple sclerosis. Only in-frame clones appear in the TCRdb table, and some are missing; sequencing was by immunoSEQ multiplex PCR. Among more than 35,000 clones listed, 89% were seen once. Trimming cost V 3 bases and J 6 bases, with 8 bases left between them. CDR1 and CDR2 (germline): LNHDA, SQIVND (reference sequence). The CDR3 totals 13 residues. This specimen consisted of CD8+ T cells from peripheral blood mononuclear cells, obtained in the third trimester of pregnancy. The rearrangement joins TRBV19 to TRBJ2-2; D might be TRBD2 (6 bases). The source is a female donor with multiple sclerosis, enrolled in a pregnancy study. The CDR3 reads CASSIGEAGELFF. As DNA, the CDR3 is TGTGCCAGTAGTATCGGGGAGGCCGGGGAGCTGTTTTTT.